This TCR beta chain was sequenced for a study of blood T cells in healthy people across ages (dated by TCRdb to between 2015 and 2016). Broadly, across the study: In model experiments, template switching captured about one uniquely barcoded TCR beta cDNA molecule for every two T cells. To track age-related changes in TCR beta repertoire diversity, the study relied on deep sequencing normalized with unique cDNA molecular identifiers. The study analyzed two additional independent replicas of 1 million unique cDNA reads from the same blood draw for two donors, one aged 18 to 30 and one aged 80 or older. To avoid experimental bias, donors of different ages were spread randomly across the sequencing lanes. The donors were divided into four age groups: young (average around 16 years), middle-aged (around 37), aged (approximately 62) and long-lived (nearly 85). On the study overall, not on this receptor specifically: There was a strong correlation between observed TCR beta diversity and the percentage of naive T cells measured by flow cytometry. As age increased, observed TCR beta diversity per million T cells dropped in a roughly linear way, and a significant reduction was already evident by age around 41. Because the CMV infection status of the donors was unknown, age-related changes in expanded clonotypes may potentially have been confounded. Estimates of total diversity from one million sequenced T cells were regarded as lower bounds and underestimates. Compared with the aged group, the long-lived group had more naive CD4+ T cells, fewer expanded clones and increased TCR diversity, suggesting age selection. Conclusive comparison of naive and antigen-experienced compartments was prevented by the profiling of bulk unsorted PBMCs.

Donors were about 36 systemically healthy Caucasian individuals from Russia aged roughly 6 to 90 years. Around 10 milliliters of peripheral blood were drawn from each donor into EDTA-treated Vacutainer tubes. PBMCs were isolated by Ficoll-Paque density-gradient centrifugation, with at least 6.5 million obtained per sample. Trizol reagent was used to extract total RNA from the PBMCs, yielding at least 6 micrograms per sample. Naive CD45RAhigh/CD27high T cell percentages were measured by flow cytometry on a PBMC aliquot from every donor. Trimming leaves V shorter by 1 base and J shorter by 4 bases, with the junction holding 5 bases beyond the gene matches. Its CDR3 holds 15 amino acids, cysteine through phenylalanine. Of the read, only the CDR3 DNA is kept; its 45 bases are in frame from base 1. CDR1 and CDR2, looked up from the germline V gene, are MDHEN and SYDVKM. The library was obtained by 5' RACE. Sequencing used an Illumina HiSeq 2500. A second roughly 7 to 12 cycle PCR used a sample-barcoded 5' primer and a J-beta primer mix. Each TCR beta cDNA molecule received a unique molecular identifier from a template-switch 5' adaptor carrying 12 random nucleotides. At least 2.5 million CDR3-containing paired-end reads were obtained from each sample. First-strand cDNA was synthesized from all RNA with the Mint cDNA synthesis kit, primed by a TRBC-specific oligonucleotide. Following uracil-DNA glycosylase treatment, all cDNA underwent a first 18-cycle PCR with the universal primers M1SS and BC2_uni_R. Under the source paper's analysis protocol: Each sample was normalized by randomly selecting 1 million high-quality reads, each carrying a distinct molecular identifier. Instead of being binned into consensus sequences, reads that shared molecular identifiers were thrown out. MiTCR, set to a Q25 quality threshold and the strictest error-elimination algorithm, was used for CDR3 identification, clonotype clustering and error correction. Lower-bound total TCR beta diversity was estimated with a nonparametric unseen species model using Euler transformation. The public sequencing data were trimmed at Q25 with fastp and processed into clonotypes with MiXCR by TCRdb, which kept only in-frame beta chains. Identical CDR3 protein sequences are pooled into one entry, listed with their most common genes and DNA. The V and J calls and clone size are TCRdb's, not the authors'. Across this sample there are approximately 600,000 distinct CDR3 sequences, with roughly three fifths seen only once. The ten largest clonotypes hold roughly 34% of the sample.

About this clonotype itself: Its antigen is still unknown. No clone much larger than this one lies a single base away; base qualities are absent.

The chain couples TRBV28 to TRBJ2-7, and 9 bases in between align with TRBD1. Input material: blood. This receptor was taken from a man between 60 and 75 years old in good health. CDR3 reads: CASSLLGQGPYEQYF. The DNA sequence is TGTGCCAGCAGTTTATTGGGACAGGGCCCTTACGAGCAGTACTTC.